Each of the 27 T cell receptor beta chains below was sequenced from the same sample in a study of shared clonotypes between healthy human individuals. Generated by immunoSEQ multiplex PCR, the TCRdb table keeps only in-frame clones and is missing some. The table includes millions of clones, more than 80% detected once. The sequencing sample was made of naive CD4+ T cells sorted from blood. Subset denoted: CD45RA+ positively selected. The receptor source for this set is a man between 18 and 35 years old in good health.

About this clone: Other nucleotide sequences in the sample specify the same CDR3. This chain links TRBV7-2 with TRBJ2-5, with TRBD2 matching 14 bases. V gave up 3 bases and J gave up 5 bases; unmatched junction bases: 2. CDR1 SGHTA and CDR2 FQGNSA come from the germline V gene. The CDR3 covers 15 residues. CDR3 sequence (DNA): TGTGCCAGCAGCTTCCGACTAGCGGGGGGGGAGACCCAGTACTTC. Translated: CASSFRLAGGETQYF. The full variable domain, with the rest looked up from reference TRBV7-2 and TRBJ2-5, is GAGVSQSPSNKVTEKGKDVELRCDPISGHTALYWYRQSLGQGLEFLIYFQGNSAPDKSGLPSDRFSAERTGGSVSTLTIQRTQQEDSAVYLCASSFRLAGGETQYFGPGTRLLVL.

This clone was counted only a few times. Other DNA sequences in this sample translate to the same CDR3. The CDR3 sequence is CASSIQGAGETQYF. CDR3 bases: TGTGCCAGTAGTATACAGGGGGCCGGGGAGACCCAGTACTTC. The J gene is TRBJ2-5, the V gene TRBV19; TRBD1 agrees at 8 bases. Germline V gives CDR1 LNHDA, CDR2 SQIVND (reference sequence). Trimming removed 2 bases from V and 5 bases from J; junction bases left unmatched: 4. This CDR3 contains 14 residues.

The CDR3 here is CASSSPGTGDTDTQYF. As DNA, the CDR3 is TGTGCCAGCAGTTCGCCCGGGACAGGGGACACAGATACGCAGTATTTT. The chain couples TRBV28 to TRBJ2-3; 10 bases agree with TRBD1. The CDR3 is 16 residues long. Unmatched junction bases numbered 6, after V lost 4 bases and J lost 2 bases. Germline lookup yields CDR1 MDHEN and CDR2 SYDVKM.

The chain has TRBV11-3 and TRBJ1-1, with D possibly matching TRBD1 (6 bases). The CDR3 extends over 15 amino acids. The V and J ends lost 5 bases and 1 base respectively, with 14 bases between them. Looked up from germline, CDR1 is SGHNT and CDR2 is YENEEA. The DNA for the CDR3 is TGTGCCAGCAGCCCCGGGGGCGGCGGGAACACTGAAGCTTTCTTT. Its translation: CASSPGGGGNTEAFF.

A remark on this clone: The identical CDR3 is also encoded by other nucleotide sequences in the sample. This chain links TRBV30 with TRBJ1-1; D is undetermined. CDR1 GTSNPN and CDR2 SVGIG come from the germline V gene (reference sequence). The CDR3 runs to 13 residues. V lost 0 bases and J 5 bases, leaving 10 bases between the germline ends. Here the CDR3 reads CAWSVLGGTEAFF. CDR3 DNA: TGTGCCTGGAGTGTTCTAGGCGGAACTGAAGCTTTCTTT.

J is TRBJ2-7 and V is TRBV18; D remains ambiguous. The CDR3 spans 15 residues. CDR1 is KGHSH, CDR2 LQKENI, per germline. Trimming removed 1 base from V and 3 bases from J, with 13 bases in between. The CDR3 region has the DNA TGTGCCAGCTCACCACTCCCAACTCCCCTCTACGAGCAGTACTTC. As protein: CASSPLPTPLYEQYF.

The chain recombines TRBV7-9 with TRBJ2-7, with D perhaps matching TRBD2 (6 bases). V was pared by 4 bases and J by 2 bases, with 12 bases between. The germline V gene encodes CDR1 SEHNR and CDR2 FQNEAQ (reference sequence). This CDR3 comprises 14 residues. The CDR3 nucleotides read TGTGCCAGCAGCTCCCTGTGGGGGGCCTACGAGCAGTACTTC. Translated, it gives CASSSLWGAYEQYF. Full variable domain (outside the CDR3, taken from reference TRBV7-9 and TRBJ2-7): DTGVSQNPRHKITKRGQNVTFRCDPISEHNRLYWYRQTLGQGPEFLTYFQNEAQLEKSRLLSDRFSAERPKGSFSTLEIQRTEQGDSAMYLCASSSLWGAYEQYFGPGTRLTVT.

V is TRBV5-1 and J is TRBJ2-3; D is possibly TRBD1 or TRBD2 (6 bases each). Germline V lookup: CDR1 SGHRS, CDR2 YFSETQ. The CDR3 is 15 residues long. The V end lost 1 base, the J end lost 2 bases, and 11 bases lay between the germline ends. In DNA, the CDR3 is TGCGCCAGCAGCTTGATAGGGGGGAACACAGATACGCAGTATTTT. Its translation is CASSLIGGNTDTQYF.

In DNA form, the CDR3 reads TGTGCCAGCAGTCTGAGCTCTGGAAACACCATATATTTT. The encoded protein is CASSLSSGNTIYF. This chain links TRBV2 with TRBJ1-3; no clear D gene. The germline gives CDR1 SNHLY, CDR2 FYNNEI. Trimming removed 5 bases at V and 0 bases at J, with 5 bases between. This CDR3 spans 13 amino acids.

A word on this clone: Different DNA sequences within this sample yield the same CDR3. V gene TRBV7-2 combines with J gene TRBJ2-7, with D uncertain. CDR3 length: 13 amino acids. The germline CDR1 and CDR2 sequences are SGHTA and FQGNSA. With 2 bases removed from V and 2 bases from J, the gap between germline ends came to 7 bases. CDR3 amino acids: CASSLNPAYEQYF. The CDR3 nucleotides are TGTGCCAGCAGCTTAAATCCTGCCTACGAGCAGTACTTC.

As concerns this clone: The sample carries other DNA sequences with the same CDR3. The chain joins TRBV19 to TRBJ2-1, with TRBD2 matching 9 bases. The CDR3 runs to 15 residues. In germline, CDR1 is LNHDA, CDR2 SQIVND (reference sequence). Trimming at V came to 6 bases and at J to 4 bases, leaving 7 bases not matched to a gene. CDR3 protein: CASRAAGGSYNEQFF. The CDR3 DNA is TGTGCCAGTAGGGCTGCGGGGGGGTCATACAATGAGCAGTTCTTC. The complete variable domain, with remaining parts taken from reference TRBV19 and TRBJ2-1, reads DGGITQSPKYLFRKEGQNVTLSCEQNLNHDAMYWYRQDPGQGLRLIYYSQIVNDFQKGDIAEGYSVSREKKESFPLTVTSAQKNPTAFYLCASRAAGGSYNEQFFGPGTRLTVL.

This clone turned up a few times. The rearrangement links TRBV7-8 to TRBJ1-5; D remains unclear. V lost 6 bases to trimming and J lost 6 bases, with 12 bases between them. CDR1 is SGHVS, CDR2 FQNEAQ, per germline. This CDR3 has 13 residues. Written as DNA, the CDR3 is TGTGCCAGCAGTTTACCAGGAGGTCAGCCCCAGCATTTT. Translated: CASSLPGGQPQHF.

The chain recombines TRBV5-1 with TRBJ2-7; TRBD1 aligns across 8 bases. The CDR3 sequence is 14 residues long. The V segment lost 0 bases and the J segment 5 bases; nucleotides outside the gene matches: 4. Germline V gives CDR1 SGHRS, CDR2 YFSETQ. This chain's CDR3 is CASSLGQGYHEQYF. CDR3 bases: TGCGCCAGCAGCTTGGGACAGGGGTACCACGAGCAGTACTTC.

In the case of this clone: Other nucleotide sequences in the sample specify the same CDR3. The J gene is TRBJ2-2, the V gene TRBV18; D is undetermined. Trimming stripped 3 bases from V and 6 bases from J, with 5 bases between. The CDR3 runs to 12 residues. Per the germline V gene, CDR1 is KGHSH and CDR2 is LQKENI. CDR3 DNA: TGTGCCAGCTCACCCCTCGCCGGGGAGCTGTTTTTT. This codes for CASSPLAGELFF.

CDR3 sequence: CASSLLDLSYEQYF. The CDR3 DNA follows: TGTGCCAGCAGCTTGTTGGATCTCTCCTACGAGCAGTACTTC. This chain links TRBV5-6 with TRBJ2-7; D remains unclear. CDR1 and CDR2 from the germline V gene are SGHDT and YYEEEE. The length of the CDR3 is 14 residues. V lost 1 base to trimming and J lost 0 bases, with 8 bases between them.

The chain is built from TRBV7-9 and TRBJ2-2; a possible D gene is TRBD2 (6 bases). This CDR3 is 16 amino acids long. V gave up 7 bases and J gave up 4 bases, with 19 bases separating them. Germline V lookup: CDR1 SEHNR, CDR2 FQNEAQ (reference sequence). CDR3 protein: CASTSNQRASTGELFF. The CDR3 DNA reads as TGTGCCAGCACCTCAAACCAGCGGGCGTCCACCGGGGAGCTGTTTTTT.

The rearrangement links TRBV7-2 to TRBJ2-5; tentative D call: TRBD2 (5 bases). V gave up 5 bases and J gave up 7 bases, with 11 bases separating them. This CDR3 region has 12 residues. CDR1 and CDR2 from the germline V gene are SGHTA and FQGNSA. The CDR3, as DNA: TGTGCCAGCAGCCGCCGCGAGGGGACCCAGTACTTC. It specifies CASSRREGTQYF.

The chain employs TRBV9 and TRBJ2-1, with D perhaps matching TRBD1 (5 bases). This CDR3 is built from 14 residues. Germline V lookup: CDR1 SGDLS, CDR2 YYNGEE. Trimming took off 0 bases at V and 7 bases at J, with 11 bases between the two ends. The CDR3 here is CASSVGPGINEQFF. As DNA, the CDR3 is TGTGCCAGCAGCGTAGGGCCAGGGATTAATGAGCAGTTCTTC.

The V gene is TRBV30, the J gene TRBJ2-2; no clear D. This CDR3 is built from 13 residues. Germline V gene sequence: CDR1 GTSNPN, CDR2 SVGIG (reference sequence). Trimming removed 2 bases at V and 1 base at J, with 5 bases between. The CDR3 bases are TGTGCCTGGAGTAGGGTGAACACCGGGGAGCTGTTTTTT. It specifies CAWSRVNTGELFF. The full variable domain, completed using reference TRBV30 and TRBJ2-2, is SQTIHQWPATLVQPVGSPLSLECTVEGTSNPNLYWYRQAAGRGLQLLFYSVGIGQISSEVPQNLSASRPQDRQFILSSKKLLLSDSGFYLCAWSRVNTGELFFGEGSRLTVL.

A remark on this clone: The same CDR3 also results from other DNA sequences found in this sample. This chain connects TRBV19 to TRBJ1-2; TRBD1 aligns across 7 bases. V was pared by 9 bases and J by 4 bases, with 5 bases of the junction left unmatched. Germline V gene sequence: CDR1 LNHDA, CDR2 SQIVND (reference sequence). This CDR3 contains 12 residues. For the CDR3, the DNA is TGTGCCAGCCGGACAGGCGGCTATGGCTACACCTTC. As protein: CASRTGGYGYTF.

The V gene is TRBV7-9, the J gene TRBJ2-5; 8 nucleotides agree with TRBD1. Germline CDR1 reads SEHNR; CDR2 reads FQNEAQ (reference sequence). This CDR3 has 15 residues. V gave up 5 bases and J gave up 5 bases; unmatched junction bases: 10. CDR3 DNA: TGTGCCAGCAGCCCGCGGACAGGGAGGTGGGAGACCCAGTACTTC. Residues: CASSPRTGRWETQYF.

Only a few counts were recorded for this clone. The chain uses TRBV7-9 and TRBJ1-6; the D is unclear. In germline, CDR1 is SEHNR, CDR2 FQNEAQ (reference sequence). V shed 11 bases and J shed 6 bases, with 14 bases lying between them. The CDR3 is made up of 13 amino acids. As DNA, the CDR3 is TGTGCCGCGGGCGGGTCAGTTAATTCACCCCTCCACTTT. Its protein product is CAAGGSVNSPLHF.

This chain connects TRBV18 to TRBJ2-2; TRBD1 agrees at 9 bases. The CDR3 covers 16 residues. V lost 3 bases to trimming and J lost 5 bases; unmatched junction nucleotides: 7. Germline CDR1 is KGHSH and CDR2 is LQKENI. The CDR3 sequence is CASSPQTGGLTGELFF. CDR3 coding DNA: TGTGCCAGCTCACCGCAAACAGGGGGCCTGACCGGGGAGCTGTTTTTT.

The chain uses TRBV21-1 and TRBJ1-2; the DNA was not compared with TRBD1, the D call given in the table. TRBV21-1 is a listed pseudogene. CDR3 length: 15 amino acids. The DNA of the CDR3 is TGTGCCAGCAGCAAAAATCCAGTACAACCTTATGGCTACACCTTC. This encodes CASSKNPVQPYGYTF.

V gene TRBV25-1 combines with J gene TRBJ1-6; 7 bases align to TRBD1. The junction had 4 bases not matched to a gene; V was cut back by 2 bases and J by 3 bases. Germline-derived CDR1 and CDR2 are MGHDK and SYGVNS. CDR3 length: 16 amino acids. In DNA, the CDR3 is TGTGCCAGCAGTGAAACCGGGACAGTCTATAATTCACCCCTCCACTTT. Translating gives CASSETGTVYNSPLHF.

V usage is TRBV9 and J usage is TRBJ2-7; TRBD2 matches at 10 bases. The CDR3 contains 14 residues. V lost 4 bases to trimming and J lost 6 bases; unmatched junction nucleotides: 7. Germline lookup yields CDR1 SGDLS and CDR2 YYNGEE. The DNA for the CDR3 is TGTGCCAGCAGCCCCTCAGCGGGGGGGAGCGAGCAGTACTTC. Protein sequence: CASSPSAGGSEQYF.

In its sample, this clone was seen a few times. Other DNA sequences in the same sample also yield this CDR3. V usage is TRBV6-1 and J usage is TRBJ1-1; 7 bases agree with TRBD1. The V gene end was trimmed by 2 bases and the J gene end by 6 bases; junction bases not matched to a gene: 0. The CDR3 contains 12 residues. Per germline, CDR1 MNHNS and CDR2 SASEGT. The CDR3, as DNA: TGTGCCAGCAGTGAACAGGGGGCTGAAGCTTTCTTT. It encodes CASSEQGAEAFF.